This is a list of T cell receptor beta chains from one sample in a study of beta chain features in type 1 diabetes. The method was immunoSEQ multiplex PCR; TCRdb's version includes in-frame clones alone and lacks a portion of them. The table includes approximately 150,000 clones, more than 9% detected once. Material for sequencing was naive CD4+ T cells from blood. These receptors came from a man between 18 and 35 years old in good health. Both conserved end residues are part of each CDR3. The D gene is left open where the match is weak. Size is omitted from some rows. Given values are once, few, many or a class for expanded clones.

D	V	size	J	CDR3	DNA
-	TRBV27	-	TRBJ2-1	CASSSSTGFGQFF	TGTGCCAGCAGTTCCTCCACAGGTTTCGGGCAGTTCTTC
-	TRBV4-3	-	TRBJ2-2	CASSQDRRAPKTGELFF	TGCGCCAGCAGCCAAGACAGGCGGGCACCAAAGACCGGGGAGCTGTTTTTT
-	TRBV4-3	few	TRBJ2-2	CASSLGASGTGELFF	TGCGCCAGCAGCCTAGGGGCATCGGGCACCGGGGAGCTGTTTTTT
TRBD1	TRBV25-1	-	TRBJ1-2	CASSELKGANNYGYTF	TGTGCCAGCAGTGAACTTAAGGGGGCTAATAACTATGGCTACACCTTC
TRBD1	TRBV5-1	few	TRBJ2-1	CASSTPGQPYNEQFF	TGCGCCAGCAGCACACCGGGACAGCCTTACAATGAGCAGTTCTTC
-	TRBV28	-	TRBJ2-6	CASTFRDSGANVLTF	TGTGCCAGCACCTTCAGGGACTCTGGGGCCAACGTCCTGACTTTC
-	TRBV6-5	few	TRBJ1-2	CASSYTGHGYTF	TGTGCCAGCAGTTACACGGGTCATGGCTACACCTTC
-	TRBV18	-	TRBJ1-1	CASSPPRDMNTEAFF	TGTGCCAGCTCGCCCCCTCGGGACATGAACACTGAAGCTTTCTTT
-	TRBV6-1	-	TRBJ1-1	CASSRQNTEAFF	TGTGCCAGCAGTAGACAGAACACTGAAGCTTTCTTT
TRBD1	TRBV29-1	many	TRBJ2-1	CSVSPGQGGNEQFF	TGCAGCGTGTCCCCGGGACAGGGGGGGAATGAGCAGTTCTTC
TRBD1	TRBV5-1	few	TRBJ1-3	CASSLDSGQENTIYF	TGCGCCAGCAGCTTGGACTCCGGACAGGAGAACACCATATATTTT
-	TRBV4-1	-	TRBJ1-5	CASSQDSTGNQPQHF	TGCGCCAGCAGCCAAGATAGCACAGGGAACCAGCCCCAGCATTTT
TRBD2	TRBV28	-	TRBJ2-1	CASRRGLAGTDNEQFF	TGTGCCAGCAGACGGGGACTAGCGGGGACCGACAATGAGCAGTTCTTC
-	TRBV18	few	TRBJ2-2	CASSLVRDKNTGELFF	TGTGCCAGCTCACTCGTCCGGGACAAGAACACCGGGGAGCTGTTTTTT
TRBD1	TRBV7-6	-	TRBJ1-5	CASSLGTQGFQPQHF	TGTGCCAGCAGCTTGGGAACACAGGGGTTTCAGCCCCAGCATTTT
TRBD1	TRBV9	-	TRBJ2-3	CASSVQGTGSTDTQYF	TGTGCCAGCAGCGTCCAGGGGACAGGGAGCACAGATACGCAGTATTTT
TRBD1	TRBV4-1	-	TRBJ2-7	CASSQGDRAINSYEQYF	TGCGCCAGCAGCCAAGGCGACAGGGCCATTAACTCCTACGAGCAGTACTTC
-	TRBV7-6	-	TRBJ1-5	CASTTGYGEPQHF	TGTGCCAGCACCACAGGGTATGGTGAGCCCCAGCATTTT
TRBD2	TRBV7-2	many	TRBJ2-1	CASRGLTSHHEQFF	TGTGCCAGCAGGGGCCTGACTAGCCATCATGAGCAGTTCTTC
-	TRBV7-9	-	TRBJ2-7	CASSLVSGHSYEQYF	TGTGCCAGCAGCTTAGTATCCGGACACTCCTACGAGCAGTACTTC
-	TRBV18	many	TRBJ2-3	CASSRTTGGDTQYF	TGTGCCAGCTCACGTACTACCGGGGGAGATACGCAGTATTTT
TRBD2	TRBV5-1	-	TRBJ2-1	CASSWIAGSYNEQFF	TGCGCCAGCAGCTGGATAGCGGGGTCCTACAATGAGCAGTTCTTC
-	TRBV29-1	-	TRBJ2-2	CSVITSSGELFF	TGCAGCGTTATTACGAGCTCCGGGGAGCTGTTTTTT
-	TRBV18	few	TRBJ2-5	CASSPGTAQETQYF	TGTGCCAGCTCACCAGGAACAGCTCAAGAGACCCAGTACTTC
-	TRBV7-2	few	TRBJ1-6	CASRLEFTGTSPLHF	TGTGCCAGCAGGCTAGAGTTTACAGGGACCTCACCCCTCCACTTT
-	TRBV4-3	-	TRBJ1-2	CASSQVSAHDTYGYTF	TGCGCCAGCAGCCAAGTCTCTGCGCACGATACCTATGGCTACACCTTC
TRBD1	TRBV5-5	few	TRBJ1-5	CASSPGGLRSNQPQHF	TGTGCCAGCAGCCCAGGGGGCCTGAGGTCTAATCAGCCCCAGCATTTT
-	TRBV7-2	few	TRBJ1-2	CASSSGPGGYTF	TGTGCCAGCAGCTCCGGACCGGGGGGCTACACCTTC
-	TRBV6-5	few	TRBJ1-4	CASSKNRDEKLFF	TGTGCCAGCAGCAAAAACAGGGACGAAAAACTGTTTTTT
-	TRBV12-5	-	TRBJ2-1	CASGQGPDEQFF	TGTGCTAGTGGCCAGGGTCCCGATGAGCAGTTCTTC
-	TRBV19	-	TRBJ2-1	CASSFLENNEQFF	TGTGCCAGTAGTTTTCTAGAGAACAATGAGCAGTTCTTC
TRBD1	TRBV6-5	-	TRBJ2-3	CASRRTGWWTDTQYF	TGTGCCAGCAGGCGGACAGGGTGGTGGACAGATACGCAGTATTTT
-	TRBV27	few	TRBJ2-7	CASSLSGYYEQYF	TGTGCCAGCAGTTTATCGGGCTACTACGAGCAGTACTTC
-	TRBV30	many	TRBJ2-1	CAWSVLRQKGNEQFF	TGTGCCTGGAGTGTACTCAGACAGAAAGGCAATGAGCAGTTCTTC
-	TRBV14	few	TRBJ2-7	CASSQDSGRSYEQYF	TGTGCCAGCAGCCAAGATTCAGGGCGCTCCTACGAGCAGTACTTC
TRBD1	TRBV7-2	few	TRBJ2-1	CASSLGTGTGVFF	TGTGCCAGCAGCTTAGGAACCGGGACAGGGGTATTCTTC
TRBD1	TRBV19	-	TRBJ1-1	CASSIGQVNTEAFF	TGTGCCAGTAGTATCGGACAGGTGAACACTGAAGCTTTCTTT
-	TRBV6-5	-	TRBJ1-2	CASTKTASDYGYTF	TGTGCCAGCACCAAGACAGCATCGGACTATGGCTACACCTTC
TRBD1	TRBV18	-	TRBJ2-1	CASSPPAGTDNEQFF	TGTGCCAGCTCACCTCCGGCCGGGACAGACAATGAGCAGTTCTTC